One and the same sample provided the 7 T cell receptor beta chains below, sequenced in a study of blood T cell repertoires in COVID-19. Method: immunoSEQ multiplex PCR; TCRdb's copy keeps in-frame clones and lacks some. The sample includes about 230,000 clones, around 84% of them seen just once. Specimen: peripheral blood. The receptors originated from a man in his forties or fifties who had recovered from COVID-19.

The genes are TRBV9 and TRBJ2-7; D gene unclear. The CDR3 contains 14 residues. Germline V gene lookup returns CDR1 SGDLS and CDR2 YYNGEE. V shed 4 bases and J shed 0 bases, with 11 bases lying between them. The CDR3 bases are TGTGCCAGCAGCCCTCGATCCAGCTCCTACGAGCAGTACTTC. Its protein is CASSPRSSSYEQYF.

V is TRBV6-2 or TRBV6-3 and J is TRBJ1-3; the D is unclear. Germline V lookup: CDR1 MNHEY, CDR2 SVGEGT. The V end lost 5 bases, the J end lost 3 bases, and 20 bases lay between the germline ends. The CDR3 is made up of 17 amino acids. CDR3 residues: CASSRGSRSVDGNTIYF. As DNA, the CDR3 is TGTGCCAGCAGTCGCGGCTCGCGGTCGGTCGATGGAAACACCATATATTTT.

This chain's CDR3 is CATSLAGSYEQYF. As DNA, the CDR3 is TGTGCCACCTCTCTAGCGGGTTCCTACGAGCAGTACTTC. The chain joins TRBV27 to TRBJ2-7; TRBD2 aligns across 8 bases. Losses at the gene ends were 10 bases for V and 1 base for J; bases not matched to a gene: 6. In germline, CDR1 is MNHEY, CDR2 SMNVEV (reference sequence). The CDR3 contains 13 residues.

The chain employs TRBV19 and TRBJ1-1; D unclear. With 1 base removed from V and 6 bases from J, the gap between germline ends came to 18 bases. The CDR3 contains 16 residues. The V gene's germline CDR1 is LNHDA and CDR2 SQIVND (reference sequence). The chain's CDR3 is CASSIAGDLPRSEAFF. DNA of the CDR3: TGTGCCAGTAGTATAGCGGGAGACCTCCCGAGGTCTGAAGCTTTCTTT.

The chain has TRBV19 and TRBJ2-1, with D perhaps matching TRBD2 (5 bases). This CDR3 spans 17 amino acids. The V gene lost 5 bases and the J gene lost 0 bases, with 17 bases spanning the gap. CDR1 and CDR2 (germline): LNHDA, SQIVND (reference sequence). DNA of the CDR3: TGTGCCAGTAGTGGATCGGGGATTGATAGCTCCTACAATGAGCAGTTCTTC. This encodes CASSGSGIDSSYNEQFF.

The chain has TRBV24-1 and TRBJ2-5, with TRBD2 matching 14 bases. This CDR3 has 16 residues. Germline CDR1 is KGHDR and CDR2 is SFDVKD. V trimming: 4 bases; J trimming: 5 bases; junction bases outside the gene matches: 5. CDR3 in amino acids: CATSEGGLAGVETQYF. For the CDR3, the DNA is TGTGCCACCAGTGAGGGGGGACTAGCGGGAGTCGAGACCCAGTACTTC.

The rearrangement joins TRBV6-2 or TRBV6-3 to TRBJ2-7; 8 bases match TRBD1. This CDR3 contains 16 residues. V shed 7 bases, J shed 0 bases, and the junction held 11 bases outside the gene matches. Germline-derived CDR1 and CDR2 are MNHEY and SVGEGT. The CDR3 DNA sequence: TGTGCCAGCACCCCTTACATGGGACAGGCCTCCTACGAGCAGTACTTC. Its protein product is CASTPYMGQASYEQYF.